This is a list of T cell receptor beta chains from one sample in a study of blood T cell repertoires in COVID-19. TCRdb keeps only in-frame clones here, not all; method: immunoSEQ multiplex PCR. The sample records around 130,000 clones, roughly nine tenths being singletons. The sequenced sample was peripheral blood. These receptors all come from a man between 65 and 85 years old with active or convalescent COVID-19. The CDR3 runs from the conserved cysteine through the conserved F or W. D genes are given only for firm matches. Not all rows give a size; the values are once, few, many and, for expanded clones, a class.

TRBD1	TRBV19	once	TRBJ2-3	TGTGCCAGTAGTCGACAGGGAAGCACAGATACGCAGTATTTT	CASSRQGSTDTQYF
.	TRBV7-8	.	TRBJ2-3	TGTGCCAGCAGCCCCTCCCCGAGTCTGACAGATACGCAGTATTTT	CASSPSPSLTDTQYF
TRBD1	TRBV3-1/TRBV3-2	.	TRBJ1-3	TGTGCCAGCAGCTACGGACAGGGGGCTGGAAACACCATATATTTT	CASSYGQGAGNTIYF
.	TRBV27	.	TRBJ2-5	TGTGCCAGCAGTTTCATGGACTCAGAGACCCAGTACTTC	CASSFMDSETQYF
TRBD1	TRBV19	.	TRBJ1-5	TGTGCCAGCAACTCGGGACAGGGGGCGGATCAGCCCCAGCATTTT	CASNSGQGADQPQHF
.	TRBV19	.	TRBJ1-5	TGTGCCAGTAGTATCGAAGCGTTCAATCAGCCCCAGCATTTT	CASSIEAFNQPQHF
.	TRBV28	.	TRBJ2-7	TGTGCCAGCAGTTTTGGGGCAGTAAGCAACGAGCAGTACTTC	CASSFGAVSNEQYF
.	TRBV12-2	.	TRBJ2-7	TGTGCAAGTCGCTTAGGGGCACAGTCCTCCTACGAGCAGTACTTC	CASRLGAQSSYEQYF
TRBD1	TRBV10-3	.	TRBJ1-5	TGTGCCATCAGTGAGGGACAGGGGGGGGTATCTAATCAGCCCCAGCATTTT	CAISEGQGGVSNQPQHF
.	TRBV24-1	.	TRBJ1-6	TGTGCCACCAGTGATTACCTTGGGGGGAGGGGAGGTAATTCACCCCTCCACTTT	CATSDYLGGRGGNSPLHF
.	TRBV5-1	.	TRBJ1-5	TGCGCCAGCAGCGCGATAGACAGTAGCAATCAGCCCCAGCATTTT	CASSAIDSSNQPQHF
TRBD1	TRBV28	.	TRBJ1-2	TGTGCCAGCAGTTTAGGGACAGGGGGCAGGAACACCTTC	CASSLGTGGRNTF
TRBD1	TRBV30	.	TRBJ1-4	TGTGCCTGGAGTGTCAGGGGGCTAGGAGAAAAACTGTTTTTT	CAWSVRGLGEKLFF
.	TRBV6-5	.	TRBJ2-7	TGTGCCAGCAGCACCCCCTCCGGGTCCGCCTACGAGCAGTACTTC	CASSTPSGSAYEQYF
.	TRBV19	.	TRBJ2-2	TGTGCCAGTAGAGAGGAGGGTCGAACCGGGGAGCTGTTTTTT	CASREEGRTGELFF
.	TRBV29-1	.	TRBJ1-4	TGCAGCGTCACTGGGGGGGGCCCGAATGAAAAACTGTTTTTT	CSVTGGGPNEKLFF
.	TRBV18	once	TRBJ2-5	TGTGCCAGCCGACCATACACGGGGGAGACCCAGTACTTC	CASRPYTGETQYF
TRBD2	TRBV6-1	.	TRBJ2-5	TGTGCCAGCAGTGAAGTCACTAGCGGGAGCCCTGGGGAGACCCAGTACTTC	CASSEVTSGSPGETQYF
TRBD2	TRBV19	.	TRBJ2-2	TGTGCCAGTAGCGGACTAGCGGGAGTAGGGACCGGGGAGCTGTTTTTT	CASSGLAGVGTGELFF
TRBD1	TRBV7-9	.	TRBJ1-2	TGTGCCAGCAGCTTAGGACAGGGTCTCGGCTACACCTTC	CASSLGQGLGYTF
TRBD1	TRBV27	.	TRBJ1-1	TGTGCCAGCAGTTTCGGGACAGGGTTCACTGAAGCTTTCTTT	CASSFGTGFTEAFF
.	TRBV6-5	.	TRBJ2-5	TGTGCCAGCAGTTACTCACGGGATTGGGAGACCCAGTACTTC	CASSYSRDWETQYF
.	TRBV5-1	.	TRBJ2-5	TGCGCCAGCAGCTTACAGGTACCCGAAGAGACCCAGTACTTC	CASSLQVPEETQYF
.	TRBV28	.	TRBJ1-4	TGTGCCAGCAGTTTCCGTGGGGGGGGTGAAAAACTGTTTTTT	CASSFRGGGEKLFF
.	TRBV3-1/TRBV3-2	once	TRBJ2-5	TGTGCCAGCAGTCGGACGTCTCGACAGTTAGAGACCCAGTACTTC	CASSRTSRQLETQYF
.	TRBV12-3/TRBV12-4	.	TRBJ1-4	TGTGCCAGCAGTTTAAACGATCTCGGAAAACTGTTTTTT	CASSLNDLGKLFF
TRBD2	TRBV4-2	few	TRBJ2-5	TGTGCCAGCAGCCAAGATTTCCCCACTGCGGGGGTAGAGACCCAGTACTTC	CASSQDFPTAGVETQYF
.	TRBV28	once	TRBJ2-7	TGTGCCAGCAGTTTATCGAGTAGCGGCTACGAGCAGTACTTC	CASSLSSSGYEQYF
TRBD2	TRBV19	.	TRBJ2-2	TGTGCCAGTAGTCCTCAGGGGACTAGTGTGGCGCTTGGGGAGCTGTTTTTT	CASSPQGTSVALGELFF
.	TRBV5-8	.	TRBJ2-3	TGTGCCAGCAGCTATTATTCAGATACGCAGTATTTT	CASSYYSDTQYF
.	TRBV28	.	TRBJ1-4	TGTGCCAGCAGTTTTGGAGGGGTAGAAAAACTGTTTTTT	CASSFGGVEKLFF
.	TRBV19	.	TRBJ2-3	TGTGCCAGTCAGGGCAGGGAGGCAGATACGCAGTATTTT	CASQGREADTQYF
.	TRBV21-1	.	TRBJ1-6	TGTGCCAGCAATTCGACCCCCCAGGTATCTTATAATTCACCCCTCCACTTT	CASNSTPQVSYNSPLHF
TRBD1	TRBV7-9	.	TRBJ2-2	TGTGCCAGCAGCTTGTCAGGGGGAGGGGAGCTGTTTTTT	CASSLSGGGELFF
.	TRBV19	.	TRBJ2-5	TGTGCCAGTAGTATAGGGGCAAAACAAGAGACCCAGTACTTC	CASSIGAKQETQYF